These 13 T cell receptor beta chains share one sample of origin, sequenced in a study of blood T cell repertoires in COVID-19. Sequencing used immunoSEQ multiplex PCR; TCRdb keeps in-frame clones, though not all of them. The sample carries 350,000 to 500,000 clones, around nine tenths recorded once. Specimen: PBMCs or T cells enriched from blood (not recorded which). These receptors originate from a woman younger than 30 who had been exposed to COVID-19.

The CDR3 nucleotides read TGTGCCAGCAGTCCTACAGGCTACGAGCAGTACTTC. As protein: CASSPTGYEQYF. This sequence joins TRBV6-5 and TRBJ2-7; D is perhaps TRBD1 (5 bases). Per the germline V gene, CDR1 is MNHEY and CDR2 is SVGAGI. The CDR3 consists of 12 residues. V lost 5 bases to trimming and J lost 3 bases, with 8 bases between them.

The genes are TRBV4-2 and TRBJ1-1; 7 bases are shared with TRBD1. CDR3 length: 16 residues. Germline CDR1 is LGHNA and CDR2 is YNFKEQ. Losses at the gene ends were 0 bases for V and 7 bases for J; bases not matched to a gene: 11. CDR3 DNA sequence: TGTGCCAGCAGCCAAGATTCGCGGGACAGCCTTTTTGAAGCTTTCTTT. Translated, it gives CASSQDSRDSLFEAFF.

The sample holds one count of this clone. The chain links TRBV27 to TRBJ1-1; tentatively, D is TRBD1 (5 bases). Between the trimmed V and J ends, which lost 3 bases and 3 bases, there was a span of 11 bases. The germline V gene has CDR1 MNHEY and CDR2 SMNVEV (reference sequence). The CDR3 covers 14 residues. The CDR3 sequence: CASSFGATDTEAFF. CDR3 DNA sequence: TGTGCCAGCAGTTTTGGGGCTACGGACACTGAAGCTTTCTTT.

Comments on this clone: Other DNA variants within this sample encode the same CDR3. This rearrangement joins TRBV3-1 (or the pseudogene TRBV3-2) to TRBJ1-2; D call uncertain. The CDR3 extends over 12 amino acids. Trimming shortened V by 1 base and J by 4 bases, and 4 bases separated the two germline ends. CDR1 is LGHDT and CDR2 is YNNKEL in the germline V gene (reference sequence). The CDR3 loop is CASSQAGYGYTF. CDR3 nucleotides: TGTGCCAGCAGCCAAGCGGGCTATGGCTACACCTTC.

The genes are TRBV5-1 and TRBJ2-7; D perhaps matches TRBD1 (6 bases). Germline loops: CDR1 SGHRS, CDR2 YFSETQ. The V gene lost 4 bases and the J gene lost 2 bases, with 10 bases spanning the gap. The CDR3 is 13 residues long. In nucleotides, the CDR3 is TGCGCCAGCAGCGTAGACAGGACCTACGAGCAGTACTTC. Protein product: CASSVDRTYEQYF.

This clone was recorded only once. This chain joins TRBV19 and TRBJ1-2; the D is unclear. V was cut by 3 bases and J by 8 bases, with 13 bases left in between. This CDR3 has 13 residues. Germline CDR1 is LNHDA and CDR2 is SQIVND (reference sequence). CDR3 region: CASSIAPAKGYTF. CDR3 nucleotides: TGTGCCAGTAGTATCGCCCCAGCGAAGGGCTACACCTTC.

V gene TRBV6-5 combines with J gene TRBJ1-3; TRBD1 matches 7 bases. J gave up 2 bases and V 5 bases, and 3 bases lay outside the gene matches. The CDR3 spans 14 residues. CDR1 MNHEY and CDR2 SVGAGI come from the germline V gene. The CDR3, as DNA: TGTGCCAGCAGTACAGGGGTTACTGGAAACACCATATATTTT. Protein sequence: CASSTGVTGNTIYF.

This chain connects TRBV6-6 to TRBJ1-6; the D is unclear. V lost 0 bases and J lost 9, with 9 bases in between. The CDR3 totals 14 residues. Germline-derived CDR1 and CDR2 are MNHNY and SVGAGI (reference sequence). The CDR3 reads CASSYSGEGSPLHF. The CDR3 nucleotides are TGTGCCAGCAGTTACTCCGGGGAGGGTTCACCCCTCCACTTT.

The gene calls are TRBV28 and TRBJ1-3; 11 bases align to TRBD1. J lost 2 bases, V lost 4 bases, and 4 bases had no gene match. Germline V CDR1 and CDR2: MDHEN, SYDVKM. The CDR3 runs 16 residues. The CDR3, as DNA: TGTGCCAGCAGTTCCCCGGGACAGGGGGCTGGAAACACCATATATTTT. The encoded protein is CASSSPGQGAGNTIYF.

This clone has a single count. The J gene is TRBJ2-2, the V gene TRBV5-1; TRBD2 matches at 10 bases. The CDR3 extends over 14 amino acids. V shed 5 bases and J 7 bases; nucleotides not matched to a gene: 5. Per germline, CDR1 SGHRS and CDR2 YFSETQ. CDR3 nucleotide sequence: TGCGCCAGCAGTTTAGCGGGAGGCGGCGGGGAGCTGTTTTTT. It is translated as CASSLAGGGGELFF. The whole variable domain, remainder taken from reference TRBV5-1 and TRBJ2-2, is KAGVTQTPRYLIKTRGQQVTLSCSPISGHRSVSWYQQTPGQGLQFLFEYFSETQRNKGNFPGRFSGRQFSNSRSEMNVSTLELGDSALYLCASSLAGGGGELFFGEGSRLTVL.

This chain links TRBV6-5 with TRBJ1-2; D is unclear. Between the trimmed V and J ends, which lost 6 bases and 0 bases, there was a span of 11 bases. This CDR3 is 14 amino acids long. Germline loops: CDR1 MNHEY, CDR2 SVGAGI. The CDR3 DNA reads TGTGCCAGCAGAAATGGCGGAGCTAACTATGGCTACACCTTC. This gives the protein CASRNGGANYGYTF.

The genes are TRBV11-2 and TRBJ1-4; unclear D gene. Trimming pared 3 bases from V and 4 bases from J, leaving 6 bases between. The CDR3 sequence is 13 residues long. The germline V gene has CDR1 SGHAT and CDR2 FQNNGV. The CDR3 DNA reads TGTGCCAGCAGCTTTCGGGGTAATGAAAAACTGTTTTTT. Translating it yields CASSFRGNEKLFF. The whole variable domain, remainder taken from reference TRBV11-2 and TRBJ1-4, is EAGVAQSPRYKIIEKRQSVAFWCNPISGHATLYWYQQILGQGPKLLIQFQNNGVVDDSQLPKDRFSAERLKGVDSTLKIQPAKLEDSAVYLCASSFRGNEKLFFGSGTQLSVL.

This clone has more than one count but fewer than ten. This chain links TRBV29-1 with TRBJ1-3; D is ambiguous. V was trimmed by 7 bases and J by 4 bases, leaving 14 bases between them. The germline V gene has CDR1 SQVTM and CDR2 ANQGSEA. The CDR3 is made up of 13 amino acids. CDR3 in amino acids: CSAELVRGNTIYF. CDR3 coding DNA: TGCAGCGCCGAGTTGGTCAGGGGAAACACCATATATTTT. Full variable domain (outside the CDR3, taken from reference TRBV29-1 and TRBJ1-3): SAVISQKPSRDICQRGTSLTIQCQVDSQVTMMFWYRQQPGQSLTLIATANQGSEATYESGFVIDKFPISRPNLTFSTLTVSNMSPEDSSIYLCSAELVRGNTIYFGEGSWLTVV.